This TCR beta chain was observed in a study of T cells in women clearing cervical HPV infection. Study as a whole: Case blood drawn at lesion detection; control blood after infection cleared. HLA type could not be excluded as a confounder.

V lost 4 bases to trimming and J lost 8 bases, with 17 bases between them. The CDR3 runs to 14 residues. Germline V CDR1 and CDR2: GTSNPN, SVGIG (reference sequence). TCRdb's copy holds only in-frame clones and misses some; the assay was immunoSEQ multiplex PCR. This repertoire includes 25,000 to 35,000 clones. A word on this clone: The read finishes 3 residues shy of the CDR3 end, and the germline J gene is used to complete it.

This clonotype originated in a woman aged 18 to 69 with a cervical HPV16 infection that either progressed to CIN3+ or cleared (not recorded which). Sequencing input: blood buffy coat. This chain joins TRBV30 and TRBJ1-4; no clear D gene. Partial CDR3 DNA: TGTGCCTGGACTGGTTTGGGTGCCAGGGAAAAA. This sequence encodes CAWTGLGAREK. The CDR3 in full is CAWTGLGAREKLFF.